Below, 5 T cell receptor beta chains from the same sample are listed, as sequenced in a study of blood T cells in healthy people across ages. The second PCR ran about 6 to 11 cycles with a sample-barcoded 5' primer and J-beta primers. MiXCR, applied by TCRdb to the 5' RACE reads, yields one record per CDR3 protein. The table has roughly 1,000,000 distinct CDR3 sequences, about 23% seen once. This same sample was also part of a study on T cells of mothers and their children.

Sequenced sample: blood. These receptors all stem from a girl aged 2 to 9 in good health.

This clonotype turned up a few times. V gene TRBV6-5 combines with J gene TRBJ2-3, with a tentative D call TRBD1 (5 bases). The V end was cut by 6 bases, the J end by 5 bases, with 9 bases between. This CDR3 has 12 residues. The germline V gene encodes CDR1 MNHEY and CDR2 SVGAGI. CDR3 DNA: TGTGCCAGCAGCAGAAGGGGAGATACGCAGTATTTT. It codes for CASSRRGDTQYF.

This clonotype was detected a few times. The chain joins TRBV2 to TRBJ2-7; 10 bases fit TRBD2. V lost 6 bases and J lost 5; bases outside the gene matches: 7. CDR3 length: 14 residues. Germline CDR1 and CDR2: SNHLY and FYNNEI. CDR3 sequence (DNA): TGTGCCAGCAGGCCCGGGACTAGCGTCGACGAGCAGTACTTC. Encoded protein: CASRPGTSVDEQYF.

The table lists this clonotype with a few counts. The rearrangement uses TRBV4-1 and TRBJ2-1, with 14 positions matching TRBD2. Germline V gene sequence: CDR1 MGHRA, CDR2 YSYEKL. V trimming: 1 base; J trimming: 12 bases; junction bases outside the gene matches: 11. The CDR3 loop spans 17 amino acids. CDR3 loop: CASSQGSAGLAGVVQFF. The CDR3 DNA follows: TGCGCCAGCAGCCAAGGATCAGCGGGACTAGCGGGAGTAGTGCAGTTCTTC.

This clonotype was observed a handful of times. The chain is built from TRBV4-1 and TRBJ2-1; TRBD2 matches 9 bases. This CDR3 is built from 16 residues. CDR1 and CDR2 from the germline V gene are MGHRA and YSYEKL. V lost 0 bases and J lost 4; bases outside the gene matches: 4. In DNA, the CDR3 is TGCGCCAGCAGCCAAGAAGCGAGCGGGGGGTACAATGAGCAGTTCTTC. It codes for CASSQEASGGYNEQFF.

The rearrangement joins TRBV15 to TRBJ2-3; 12 positions match TRBD2. Germline loops: CDR1 LNHNV, CDR2 YYDKDF (reference sequence). J was trimmed by 0 bases and V by 5 bases; bases with no gene match: 3. The CDR3 length is 16 residues. The CDR3 here is CATSPGLAGSTDTQYF. CDR3 bases: TGTGCCACCAGCCCAGGACTAGCGGGAAGCACAGATACGCAGTATTTT.